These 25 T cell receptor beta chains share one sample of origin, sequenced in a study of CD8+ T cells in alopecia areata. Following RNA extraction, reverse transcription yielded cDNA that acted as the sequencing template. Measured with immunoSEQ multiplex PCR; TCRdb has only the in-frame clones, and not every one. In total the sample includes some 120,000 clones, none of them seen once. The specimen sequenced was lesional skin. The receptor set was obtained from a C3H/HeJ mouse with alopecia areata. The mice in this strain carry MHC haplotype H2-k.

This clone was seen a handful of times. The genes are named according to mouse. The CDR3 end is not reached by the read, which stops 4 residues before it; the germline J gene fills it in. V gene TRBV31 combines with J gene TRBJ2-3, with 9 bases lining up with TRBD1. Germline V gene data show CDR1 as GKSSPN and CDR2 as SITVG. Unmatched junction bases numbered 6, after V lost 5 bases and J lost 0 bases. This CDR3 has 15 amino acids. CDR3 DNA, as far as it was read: TGTGCCTGGGGCCGGGGACAGGGAAGTGCAGAA. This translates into CAWGRGQGSAE. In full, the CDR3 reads CAWGRGQGSAETLYF.

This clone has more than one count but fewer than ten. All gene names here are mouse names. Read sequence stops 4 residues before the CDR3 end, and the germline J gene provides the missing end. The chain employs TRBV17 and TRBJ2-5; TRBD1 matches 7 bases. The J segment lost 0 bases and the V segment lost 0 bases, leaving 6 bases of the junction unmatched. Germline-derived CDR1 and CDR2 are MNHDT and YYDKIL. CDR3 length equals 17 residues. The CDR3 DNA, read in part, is TGTGCTAGCAGTAGAGACCCCGGGACAGTTAACCAAGAC. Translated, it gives CASSRDPGTVNQD. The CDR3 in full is CASSRDPGTVNQDTQYF.

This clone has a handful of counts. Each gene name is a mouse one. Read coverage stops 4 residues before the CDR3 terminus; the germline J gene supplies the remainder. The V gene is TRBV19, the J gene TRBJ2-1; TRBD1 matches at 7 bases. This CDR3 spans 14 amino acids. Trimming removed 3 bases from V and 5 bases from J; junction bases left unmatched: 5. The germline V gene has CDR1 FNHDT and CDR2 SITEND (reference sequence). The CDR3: CASSSRDRNAEQFF. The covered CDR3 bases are TGTGCCAGCAGTAGTCGGGACAGAAATGCT.

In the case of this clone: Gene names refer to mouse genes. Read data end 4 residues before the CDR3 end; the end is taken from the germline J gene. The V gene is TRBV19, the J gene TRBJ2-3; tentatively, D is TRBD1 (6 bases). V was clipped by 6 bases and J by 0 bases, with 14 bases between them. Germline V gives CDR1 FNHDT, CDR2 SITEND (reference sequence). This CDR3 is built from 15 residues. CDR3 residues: CASTSGASSAETLYF. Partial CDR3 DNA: TGTGCCAGCACCTCAGGGGCATCTAGTGCAGAA.

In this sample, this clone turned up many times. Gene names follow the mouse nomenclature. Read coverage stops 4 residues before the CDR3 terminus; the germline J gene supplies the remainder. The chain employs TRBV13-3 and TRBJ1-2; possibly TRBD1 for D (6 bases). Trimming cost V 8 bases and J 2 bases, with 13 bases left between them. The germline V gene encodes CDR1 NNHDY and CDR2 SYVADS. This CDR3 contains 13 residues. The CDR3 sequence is CASSGTLNSDYTF. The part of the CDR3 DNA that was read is TGTGCCAGTTCCGGGACACTCAACTCC.

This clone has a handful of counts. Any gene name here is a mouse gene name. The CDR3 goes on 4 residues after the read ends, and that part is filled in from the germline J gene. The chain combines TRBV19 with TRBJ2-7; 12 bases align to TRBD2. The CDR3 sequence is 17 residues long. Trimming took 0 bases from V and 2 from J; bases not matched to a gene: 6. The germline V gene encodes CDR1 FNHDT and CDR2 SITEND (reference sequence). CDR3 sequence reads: CASSIDPRDWGAYEQYF. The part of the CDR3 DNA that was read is TGTGCCAGCAGTATAGACCCTCGGGACTGGGGGGCCTAT.

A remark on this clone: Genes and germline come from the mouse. The CDR3 bases that were read are TGCACCTGCAGTTCCCGACAGGGATCCTATGCT. This gives the protein CTCSSRQGSYA. The entire CDR3 reads CTCSSRQGSYAEQFF. V is TRBV1 and J is TRBJ2-1; 7 bases match TRBD1. The read finishes 4 residues shy of the CDR3 end, and the germline J gene is used to complete it. V shed 5 bases and J 3 bases; nucleotides not matched to a gene: 7. The CDR3 extends over 15 amino acids. CDR1 is NSQYPW and CDR2 is LRSPGD in the germline V gene (reference sequence).

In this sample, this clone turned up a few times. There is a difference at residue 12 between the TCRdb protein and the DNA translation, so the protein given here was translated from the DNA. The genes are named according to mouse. CDR3: CTCSLGQGYNSPLYF. The covered CDR3 bases are TGCACCTGCAGTCTAGGACAGGGCTATAATTCGCCC. J is TRBJ1-6 and V is TRBV1; 8 bases agree with TRBD1. The read ends 3 residues before the CDR3 terminus; that terminus is restored from the germline J gene. TRBJ1-6 is reported as an ORF; its role is uncertain. Germline V lookup: CDR1 NSQYPW, CDR2 LRSPGD (reference sequence). V lost 5 bases and J lost 3; bases outside the gene matches: 3. The CDR3 loop spans 15 amino acids.

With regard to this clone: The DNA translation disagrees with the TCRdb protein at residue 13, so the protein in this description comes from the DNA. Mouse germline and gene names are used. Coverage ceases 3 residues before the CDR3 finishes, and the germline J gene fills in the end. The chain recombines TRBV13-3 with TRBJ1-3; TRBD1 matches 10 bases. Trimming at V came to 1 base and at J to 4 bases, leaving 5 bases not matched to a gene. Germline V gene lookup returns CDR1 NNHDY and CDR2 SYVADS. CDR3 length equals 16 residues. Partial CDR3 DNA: TGTGCCAGCAGTGATCGGGACAGGGGAGAGGGAAATACG. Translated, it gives CASSDRDRGEGNT. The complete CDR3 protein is CASSDRDRGEGNTLYF.

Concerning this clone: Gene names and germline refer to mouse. The part of the CDR3 DNA that was read is TGTGCCAGCAAAACAGGGGTCTCCTAT. Translating it yields CASKTGVSY. The whole CDR3 protein is CASKTGVSYEQYF. The J gene is TRBJ2-7, the V gene TRBV14; 7 positions match TRBD1. Coverage ceases 4 residues before the CDR3 finishes, and the germline J gene fills in the end. The CDR3 contains 13 residues. Germline V lookup: CDR1 SGHDT, CDR2 FRDEAV. V dropped 6 bases and J dropped 0; count of bases not matched to a gene: 3.

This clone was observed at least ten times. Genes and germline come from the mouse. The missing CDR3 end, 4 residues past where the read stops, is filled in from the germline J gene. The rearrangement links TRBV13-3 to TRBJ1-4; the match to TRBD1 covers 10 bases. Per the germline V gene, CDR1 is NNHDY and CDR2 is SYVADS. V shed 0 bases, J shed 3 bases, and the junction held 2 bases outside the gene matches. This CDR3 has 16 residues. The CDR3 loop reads CASSDEGQGTNERLFF. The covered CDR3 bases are TGTGCCAGCAGTGATGAGGGACAGGGGACCAACGAA.

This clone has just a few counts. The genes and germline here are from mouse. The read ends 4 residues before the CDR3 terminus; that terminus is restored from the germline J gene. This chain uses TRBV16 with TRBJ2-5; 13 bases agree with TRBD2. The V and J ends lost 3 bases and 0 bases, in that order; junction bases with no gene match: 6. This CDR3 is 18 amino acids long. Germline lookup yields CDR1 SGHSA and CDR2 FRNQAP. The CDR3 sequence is CASSFRDWGGYNQDTQYF. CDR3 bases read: TGTGCAAGCAGCTTCCGGGACTGGGGGGGATATAACCAAGAC.

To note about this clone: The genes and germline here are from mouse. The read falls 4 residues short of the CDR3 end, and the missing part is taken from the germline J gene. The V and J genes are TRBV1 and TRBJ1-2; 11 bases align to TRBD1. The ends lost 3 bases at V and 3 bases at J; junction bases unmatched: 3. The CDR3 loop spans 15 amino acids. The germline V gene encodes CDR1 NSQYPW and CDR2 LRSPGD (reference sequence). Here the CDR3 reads CTCSARDRGDSDYTF. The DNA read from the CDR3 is TGCACCTGCAGTGCCCGGGACAGGGGGGACTCC.

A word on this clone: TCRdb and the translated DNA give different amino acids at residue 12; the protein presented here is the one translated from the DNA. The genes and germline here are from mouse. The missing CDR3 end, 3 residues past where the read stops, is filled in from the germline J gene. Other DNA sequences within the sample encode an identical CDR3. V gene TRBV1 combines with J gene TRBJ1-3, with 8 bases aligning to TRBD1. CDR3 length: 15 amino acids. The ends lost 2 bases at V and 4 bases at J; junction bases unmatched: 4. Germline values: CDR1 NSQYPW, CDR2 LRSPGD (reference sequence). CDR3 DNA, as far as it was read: TGCACCTGCAGTGCACCCGACAGGGGCGGAAATACG. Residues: CTCSAPDRGGNT. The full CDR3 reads CTCSAPDRGGNTLYF. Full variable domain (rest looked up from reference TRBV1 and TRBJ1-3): VTLLEQNPRWRLVPRGQAVNLRCILKNSQYPWMSWYQQDLQKQLQWLFTLRSPGDKEVKSLPGADYLATRVTDTELRLQVANMSQGRTLYCTCSAPDRGGNTLYFGEGSRLIVV.

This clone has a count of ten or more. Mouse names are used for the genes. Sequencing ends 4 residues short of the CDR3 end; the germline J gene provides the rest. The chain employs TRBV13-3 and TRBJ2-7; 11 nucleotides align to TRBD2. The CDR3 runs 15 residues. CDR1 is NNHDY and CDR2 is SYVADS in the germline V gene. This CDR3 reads CASSDGDWGIYEQYF. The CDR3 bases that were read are TGTGCCAGCAGTGATGGGGACTGGGGGATTTAT.

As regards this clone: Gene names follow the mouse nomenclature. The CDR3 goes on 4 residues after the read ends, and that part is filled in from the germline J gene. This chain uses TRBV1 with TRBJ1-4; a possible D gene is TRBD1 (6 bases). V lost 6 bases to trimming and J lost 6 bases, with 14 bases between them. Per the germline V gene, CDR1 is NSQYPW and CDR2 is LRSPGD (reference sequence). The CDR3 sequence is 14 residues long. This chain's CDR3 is CTCSRRGRDERLFF. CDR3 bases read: TGCACCTGCAGCCGCAGGGGTAGGGACGAA.

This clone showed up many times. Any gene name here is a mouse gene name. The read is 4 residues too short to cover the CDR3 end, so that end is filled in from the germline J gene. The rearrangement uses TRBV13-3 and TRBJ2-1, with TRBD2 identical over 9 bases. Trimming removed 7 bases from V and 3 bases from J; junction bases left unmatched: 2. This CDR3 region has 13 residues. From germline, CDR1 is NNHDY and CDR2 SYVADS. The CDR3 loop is CASEGLGYAEQFF. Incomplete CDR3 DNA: TGTGCCAGCGAGGGACTGGGCTATGCT.

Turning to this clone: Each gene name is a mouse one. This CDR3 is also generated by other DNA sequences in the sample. CDR3 DNA, as far as it was read: TGTGCCAGCAGTGATGCCGACAGGAATAGTGCAGAA. Translating gives CASSDADRNSAE. The complete CDR3 sequence is CASSDADRNSAETLYF. This chain uses TRBV13-1 with TRBJ2-3, with D possibly matching TRBD1 (6 bases). The CDR3 end falls 4 residues outside the read, so it is completed with the germline J gene. Germline lookup yields CDR1 NSHNY and CDR2 SYGAGN. This CDR3 has 16 amino acids. Trimming cost V 0 bases and J 0 bases, with 11 bases left between them.

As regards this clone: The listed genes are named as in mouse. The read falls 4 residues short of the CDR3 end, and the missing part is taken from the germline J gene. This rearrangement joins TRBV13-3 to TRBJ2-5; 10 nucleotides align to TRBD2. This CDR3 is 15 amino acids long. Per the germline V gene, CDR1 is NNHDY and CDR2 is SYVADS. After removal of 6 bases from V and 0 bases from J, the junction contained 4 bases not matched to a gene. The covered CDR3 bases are TGTGCCAGCACCGGACTGGGGGCCAACCAAGAC. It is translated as CASTGLGANQD. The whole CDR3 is CASTGLGANQDTQYF.

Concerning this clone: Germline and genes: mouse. The CDR3 loop reads CASSPDWGGADTQYF. Incomplete CDR3 DNA: TGTGCCAGCAGTCCCGACTGGGGGGGCGCGGAC. J is TRBJ2-5 and V is TRBV13-1, with 12 bases identical to TRBD2. The observed sequence ends 4 residues before the CDR3 terminus, with the missing tail filled in from the germline J gene. Germline V CDR1 and CDR2: NSHNY, SYGAGN. The CDR3 sequence is 15 residues long.

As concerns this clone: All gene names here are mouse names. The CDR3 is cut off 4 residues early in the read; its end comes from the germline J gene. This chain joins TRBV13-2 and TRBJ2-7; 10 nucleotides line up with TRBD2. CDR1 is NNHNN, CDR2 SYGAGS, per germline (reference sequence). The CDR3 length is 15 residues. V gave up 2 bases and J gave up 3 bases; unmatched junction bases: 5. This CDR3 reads CASGEGDWGFYEQYF. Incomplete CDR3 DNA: TGTGCCAGCGGTGAGGGGGACTGGGGCTTCTAT.

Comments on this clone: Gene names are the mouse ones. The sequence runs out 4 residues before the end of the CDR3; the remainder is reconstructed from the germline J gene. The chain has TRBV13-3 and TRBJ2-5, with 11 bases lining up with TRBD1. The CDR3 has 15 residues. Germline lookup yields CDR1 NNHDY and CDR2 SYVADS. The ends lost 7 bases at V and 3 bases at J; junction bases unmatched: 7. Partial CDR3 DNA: TGTGCCAGCCGGGACAGGGGGTTTGGTCAAGAC. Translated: CASRDRGFGQD. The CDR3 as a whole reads CASRDRGFGQDTQYF.

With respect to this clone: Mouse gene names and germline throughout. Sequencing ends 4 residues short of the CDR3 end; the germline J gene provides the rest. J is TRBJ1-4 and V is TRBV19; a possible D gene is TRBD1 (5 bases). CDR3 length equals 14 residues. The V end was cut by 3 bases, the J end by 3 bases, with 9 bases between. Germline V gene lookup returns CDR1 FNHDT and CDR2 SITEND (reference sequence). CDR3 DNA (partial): TGTGCCAGCAGTACCACAGGAGCCAACGAA. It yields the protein CASSTTGANE. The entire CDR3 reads CASSTTGANERLFF.

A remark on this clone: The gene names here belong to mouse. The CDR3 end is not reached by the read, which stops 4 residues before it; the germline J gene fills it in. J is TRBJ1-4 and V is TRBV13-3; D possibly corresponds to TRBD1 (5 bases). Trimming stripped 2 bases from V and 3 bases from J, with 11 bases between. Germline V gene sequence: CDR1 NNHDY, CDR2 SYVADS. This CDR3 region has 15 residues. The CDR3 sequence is CASSDEGGANERLFF. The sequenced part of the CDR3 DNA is TGTGCCAGCAGTGACGAGGGAGGGGCCAACGAA.

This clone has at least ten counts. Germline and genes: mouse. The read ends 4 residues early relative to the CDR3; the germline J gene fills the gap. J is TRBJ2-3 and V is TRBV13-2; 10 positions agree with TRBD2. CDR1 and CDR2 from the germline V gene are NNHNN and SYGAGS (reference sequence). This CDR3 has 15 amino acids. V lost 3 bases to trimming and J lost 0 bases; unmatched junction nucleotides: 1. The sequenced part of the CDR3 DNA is TGTGCCAGCGGTGGGACTGGGGGTAGTGCAGAA. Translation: CASGGTGGSAE. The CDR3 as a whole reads CASGGTGGSAETLYF.